This record covers a single T cell receptor beta chain. Antigen unknown. This sample was included in a study of Ad26.COV2.S vaccination and SARS-CoV-2 variants. Study-wide context: Intramuscular Ad26.COV2.S at 5x10^10 or 1x10^11 viral particles. Study results and limitations: The placebo group had lower spike-specific TCR breadth than the vaccine recipients did.

The treatment here: approximately 18 received Ad26.COV2.S at low or high dose, single or two shots; 5 received placebo; per-sample allocation not given. The samples were gathered on day 63 after the first injection of vaccine or placebo. It was an adult aged 18-55 years in Boston who was the donor. Only in-frame clones appear in the TCRdb table, and some are missing; sequencing was by immunoSEQ multiplex PCR. This sample has just under 250,000 clones; roughly 90% occur once, and the top ten carry about 11%. Trimming left V 3 bases short and J 7 bases short, with 10 bases between. The CDR3 contains 12 residues. The germline CDR1 and CDR2 sequences are GTSNPN and SVGIG (reference sequence).

The V gene is TRBV30, the J gene TRBJ2-4; D may be TRBD1 (5 bases). This material consisted of peripheral blood, taken in a trial of Ad26.COV2.S vaccine versus placebo. The clonotype originates from a person between 18 and 60 years old who received the Ad26.COV2.S COVID-19 vaccine or a placebo. The CDR3 bases are TGTGCCTGGAGGAAAACAGGCAACATTCAGTACTTC. It yields the protein CAWRKTGNIQYF.